The T cell receptor beta chain under discussion was sequenced for a study of blood T cell repertoires in COVID-19 (TCRdb year 2020). Notes on the research overall: The collaborator samples originated in the United States, Italy and Spain and spanned the acute and convalescent phases of COVID-19. Nearly every sample came with metadata listing a de-identified subject ID, COVID-19 status, age in years and sex. The repertoires were made available in a free public database intended to serve as a resource for research on the immune response to SARS-CoV-2. The prospective study material was composed of cDNA or gDNA derived from T cells, B-cell-depleted T cells, or PBMCs. The samples were drawn from two sources: the first 160 participants of the ongoing ImmuneRACE study, and 1,000 to 1,500 subjects contributed by 6 global collaborators. Where available, HLA class I and class II types were obtained from metadata supplied by the sample provider rather than from assay-based typing. The dataset comprised deeply sampled blood TCRbeta repertoires from subjects exposed to, actively infected with, or recovered from COVID-19.

The immunoSEQ Assay, a bias-controlled multiplex PCR, was used to amplify TCRbeta CDR3 regions from genomic DNA. Under the source paper's analysis protocol: The number of nucleated cells in each sample was estimated from the amplification of reference gene primers within the assay. Sequence reads were collapsed and filtered to measure the absolute abundance of every unique TCRbeta CDR3 rearrangement. For each sample, productive Simpson clonality was calculated by taking the square root of Simpson's diversity index across productive rearrangements. The table was pulled from immuneACCESS by TCRdb, which kept in-frame rearrangements only. Such tables lose some clones; where checked, under half of the loss comes from unresolved V genes, and the rest has no known cause. V, J and clone size are those of that table, while D and trimming were read from the DNA. The sample table shows around 150,000 clones, and approximately 91% are seen once. Roughly 2.3% of the sample is taken by the ten largest.

Collaborating institutions collected whole blood in K2EDTA tubes following their own protocols. For TCRbeta analysis, collaborators shipped samples as frozen whole blood, isolated PBMCs, or DNA extracted from either of those sample types. What the research found in general, with its limitations: Clinical and demographic metadata were provided uncurated, with the amount varying by source and participant.

V sheds 1 base and J sheds 0 bases, leaving 12 bases between their ends. The germline V gene provides CDR1 MGHRA and CDR2 YSYEKL. The CDR3 covers 16 residues, taking in both the cysteine and the phenylalanine. Left in the record is the CDR3 DNA by itself, 48 bases read in frame from the first base. Turning to this clone: The antigen this receptor binds is unknown. Per-base quality was not reported, and no clone a single base away is much larger than it.

The rearrangement joined TRBV4-1 to TRBJ1-2, with TRBD1 as a weak D call on 5 bases. The specimen sequenced was peripheral blood. The source of this sequence is a man younger than 35 with acute or convalescent COVID-19. The CDR3 has the sequence CASSQGGTGANYGYTF. In nucleotides, the sequence is TGCGCCAGCAGCCAAGGAGGCACAGGCGCTAACTATGGCTACACCTTC.